Sequencing of this TCR beta chain was carried out in a study of T cells in Graves' hyperthyroidism and ophthalmopathy. On the study more broadly: Peripheral blood draws took place at initial diagnosis, ahead of any treatment.

The TCR beta CDR3 regions underwent amplification using RNA transcripts as the source. Primed by the HTBI set, a first-round RT-PCR was run on the TCR CDR3. In TCRdb, the multiplex PCR reads were re-called with MiXCR into one record per CDR3 protein. The sample contains hundreds of thousands of distinct CDR3 sequences, 17% of which appear only once. This clonotype appeared a few times. This CDR3 spans 17 amino acids. Germline CDR1 is MGHRA and CDR2 is YSYEKL. V was pared by 3 bases and J by 0 bases, with 7 bases of the junction left unmatched. The sequence came from a woman in her late teens or twenties with Graves' ophthalmopathy. The sample consisted of blood. The chain recombines TRBV4-1 with TRBJ2-3, with 9 nucleotides matching TRBD1. The CDR3, as DNA: TGCGCCAGCAGCCAGGGGGACAGGGCGGTGAGCACAGATACGCAGTATTTT. Translation gives CASSQGDRAVSTDTQYF.